These 8 T cell receptor beta chains were all obtained from the same sample, sequenced in a study of blood T cell repertoires in COVID-19. The table came from immunoSEQ multiplex PCR; TCRdb's copy has only in-frame clones and leaves some out. The sample consists of over 55,000 clones, around 88% of them appearing once. Sequencing was done on a sample of peripheral blood. These receptors were collected from a man aged 45 to 65 with active COVID-19.

The chain carries TRBV7-3 and TRBJ2-3; 7 nucleotides match TRBD2. This CDR3 spans 14 amino acids. Germline V lookup: CDR1 SGHTA, CDR2 FQGTGA. V shed 4 bases and J 7 bases; nucleotides not matched to a gene: 8. The CDR3 DNA reads TGTGCCAGCAGCTGGGGGACTAACTCTAATACGCAGTATTTT. Translating it yields CASSWGTNSNTQYF.

The chain is built from TRBV10-1 and TRBJ2-7, with D perhaps TRBD1 (6 bases). This CDR3 is built from 18 residues. CDR1 and CDR2 (germline): WNHNN, SYGVQD (reference sequence). Deletions cut 8 bases from V and 4 bases from J, with 30 bases between. Here the CDR3 DNA reads TGCGCCAGCCCAGGGGCAGGGGCGGGTACCACGTTCTTTTACGAGCAGTACTTC. It specifies CASPGAGAGTTFFYEQYF.

This chain links TRBV9 with TRBJ1-3, with a weak D call TRBD1 (5 bases). The CDR3 is made up of 15 amino acids. V was trimmed by 1 base and J by 0 bases, leaving 8 bases between them. Germline CDR1 is SGDLS and CDR2 is YYNGEE. The CDR3, as DNA: TGTGCCAGCAGCGTAACCGACAGCTCTGGAAACACCATATATTTT. As protein: CASSVTDSSGNTIYF.

The chain uses TRBV18 and TRBJ1-4, with TRBD1 matching over 9 bases. V shed 3 bases, J shed 0 bases, and the junction held 2 bases outside the gene matches. The CDR3 is 16 amino acids. CDR1 is KGHSH, CDR2 LQKENI, per germline. DNA for the CDR3: TGTGCCAGCTCACCGGGACAGGGCACAACTAATGAAAAACTGTTTTTT. Amino acids: CASSPGQGTTNEKLFF.

This clone has only one observation. The rearrangement links TRBV23-1 to TRBJ2-7, with TRBD1 as a possible D gene (6 bases). TRBV23-1 is filed as an ORF, its function uncertain. Trimming left V 6 bases short and J 2 bases short, with 14 bases between. The CDR3 runs 14 residues. This chain's CDR3 is CASRKDRRTYEQYF. The DNA of the CDR3 is TGCGCCAGCAGGAAAGACAGGAGGACCTACGAGCAGTACTTC.

This clone has a handful of counts. V and J are TRBV19 and TRBJ2-7, with 8 bases aligning to TRBD1. CDR1 LNHDA and CDR2 SQIVND come from the germline V gene (reference sequence). The CDR3 is 15 amino acids. The V and J ends lost 5 bases and 6 bases, in that order; junction bases with no gene match: 12. In nucleotides, the CDR3 is TGTGCCAGTAGTGAGCCCGGGACAGGATCCCTCGAGCAGTACTTC. This encodes CASSEPGTGSLEQYF.

The chain links TRBV3-1 (or the pseudogene TRBV3-2) to TRBJ2-5, with a weak D call TRBD2 (6 bases). In germline, CDR1 is LGHDT, CDR2 YNNKEL (reference sequence). Trimming removed 2 bases from V and 1 base from J, with 17 bases in between. CDR3 length: 17 amino acids. CDR3 protein: CASSQTKLERAQETQYF. In nucleotides, the CDR3 is TGTGCCAGCAGCCAAACCAAGCTAGAGCGGGCCCAAGAGACCCAGTACTTC.

The CDR3 bases are TGTGCCAGCAGCCAAGAGAGAGGCTATGGCTACACCTTC. Translating gives CASSQERGYGYTF. The V gene is TRBV4-2, the J gene TRBJ1-2; D is undetermined. The germline V gene encodes CDR1 LGHNA and CDR2 YNFKEQ. The CDR3 contains 13 residues. Trimming removed 0 bases from V and 4 bases from J, with 6 bases in between.